The next 13 T cell receptor beta chains were all read from a single sample in a study of neoadjuvant nivolumab and ipilimumab in lung cancer. Profiling relied on immunoSEQ multiplex PCR, and the TCRdb table lists in-frame clones only, not all of them. The top ten hold over 3.5% of the sample, which has some 43,000 clones, roughly 89% seen once. The specimen comprised blood, sampled before neoadjuvant nivolumab, alone or with ipilimumab. Receptors originate from an adult with non-small cell lung cancer. Some clones in this sample may be carry-over from other donors' samples.

This chain connects TRBV5-6 to TRBJ2-4; D is perhaps TRBD2 (5 bases). Per germline, CDR1 SGHDT and CDR2 YYEEEE. The ends were cut back, 0 bases at V and 1 base at J, with 20 bases in the middle. CDR3 length equals 19 residues. In DNA, the CDR3 is TGTGCCAGCAGCTTGGGAGGGATGCGCTCCGGTCCGGCCAAAAACATTCAGTACTTC. Protein product: CASSLGGMRSGPAKNIQYF.

As regards this clone: An end of the junction does not agree with germline; a read error may underlie this. The chain couples TRBV11-3 to TRBJ1-5; maybe TRBD1 (6 bases). This CDR3 region has 16 residues. CDR1 is SGHNT, CDR2 YENEEA, per germline. CDR3 loop: CASRLARQADNQPQHF. The CDR3 nucleotides read TGTGCCAGCAGATTAGCCCGACAGGCGGACAATCAGCCCCAGCATTTT.

The gene calls are TRBV9 and TRBJ1-1; 7 bases agree with TRBD1. CDR3 length: 15 residues. CDR1 and CDR2 (germline): SGDLS, YYNGEE. Trimming removed 3 bases from V and 0 bases from J; junction bases left unmatched: 5. The CDR3 DNA reads as TGTGCCAGCAGCGCCTCGACAGGGTTGAACACTGAAGCTTTCTTT. This sequence encodes CASSASTGLNTEAFF.

This chain joins TRBV6-5 and TRBJ1-1; tentatively, D is TRBD1 (5 bases). Trimming shortened V by 6 bases and J by 4 bases, and 15 bases separated the two germline ends. The V gene's germline CDR1 is MNHEY and CDR2 SVGAGI. There are 14 residues in the CDR3. CDR3 amino acids: CASSPTGRPTEAFF. The CDR3, as DNA: TGTGCCAGCAGCCCTACAGGTAGACCCACTGAAGCTTTCTTT.

The CDR3: CASSPTGQNTEAFF. CDR3 bases: TGTGCCAGCTCACCGACAGGGCAAAACACTGAAGCTTTCTTT. This chain joins TRBV18 and TRBJ1-1; 7 positions match TRBD1. Unmatched junction bases numbered 3, after V lost 3 bases and J lost 2 bases. The germline V gene has CDR1 KGHSH and CDR2 LQKENI. The CDR3 is made up of 14 amino acids.

The chain uses TRBV7-9 and TRBJ1-4; D is unresolved. Between the trimmed V and J ends, which lost 1 base and 6 bases, there was a span of 9 bases. CDR3 length: 14 amino acids. CDR1 SEHNR and CDR2 FQNEAQ come from the germline V gene (reference sequence). The DNA of the CDR3 is TGTGCCAGCAGCTTAGGTTCACGACATGAAAAACTGTTTTTT. It specifies CASSLGSRHEKLFF.

The rearrangement links TRBV12-5 to TRBJ2-7, with D possibly being TRBD2 (6 bases). CDR3 size: 17 residues. Germline V CDR1 and CDR2: LGHNT, FRNRAP. The V gene lost 2 bases and the J gene lost 0 bases, with 17 bases spanning the gap. In DNA form, the CDR3 reads TGTGCTAGTGGTTTGTCCATAGGGCGGGGCTCCTCCTACGAGCAGTACTTC. Translating it yields CASGLSIGRGSSYEQYF.

The gene calls are TRBV29-1 and TRBJ2-3; D is uncertain. Germline loops: CDR1 SQVTM, CDR2 ANQGSEA. The CDR3 is 11 amino acids. Trimming cost V 4 bases and J 6 bases, with 8 bases left between them. This CDR3 reads CSVARSDTQYF. As DNA, the CDR3 is TGCAGCGTTGCTCGCTCCGATACGCAGTATTTT.

This chain's CDR3 is CASSQDLARGLGRQYF. CDR3 coding DNA: TGTGCCAGCAGCCAAGATCTGGCCAGGGGGCTTGGGCGGCAGTACTTC. The genes are TRBV14 and TRBJ2-7; 8 nucleotides align to TRBD1. Losses at the gene ends were 0 bases for V and 9 bases for J; bases not matched to a gene: 13. The CDR3 contains 16 residues. Germline lookup yields CDR1 SGHDN and CDR2 FVKESK.

The CDR3 nucleotides are TGCAGCGTCGACCAGGGGGGGAACACTGAAGCTTTCTTT. It is translated as CSVDQGGNTEAFF. This chain links TRBV29-1 with TRBJ1-1, with 7 bases identical to TRBD1. Germline values: CDR1 SQVTM, CDR2 ANQGSEA. The CDR3 contains 13 residues. After removal of 6 bases from V and 1 base from J, the junction contained 5 bases not matched to a gene.

This clone has more than one count but fewer than ten. V is TRBV9 and J is TRBJ2-5, with TRBD2 identical over 9 bases. Germline V CDR1 and CDR2: SGDLS, YYNGEE. This CDR3 spans 17 amino acids. With V trimmed by 0 bases and J by 0 bases, 6 bases remained unmatched. The CDR3 is CASSVGSLAGYQETQYF. The CDR3 DNA reads as TGTGCCAGCAGCGTAGGTAGTCTAGCGGGGTACCAAGAGACCCAGTACTTC. Looking up the rest from reference TRBV9 and TRBJ2-5 gives the full variable domain: DSGVTQTPKHLITATGQRVTLRCSPRSGDLSVYWYQQSLDQGLQFLIQYYNGEERAKGNILERFSAQQFPDLHSELNLSSLELGDSALYFCASSVGSLAGYQETQYFGPGTRLLVL.

The J gene is TRBJ2-7, the V gene TRBV30; maybe TRBD2 (7 bases). Trimming cost V 1 base and J 6 bases, with 16 bases left between them. Germline V lookup: CDR1 GTSNPN, CDR2 SVGIG (reference sequence). CDR3 length: 14 residues. The CDR3 protein is CAWSGSRGGSEQYF. The CDR3 nucleotides read TGTGCCTGGAGTGGGTCCAGGGGAGGGAGCGAGCAGTACTTC.

The genes are TRBV5-1 and TRBJ2-7, with TRBD2 matching over 8 bases. The CDR3 contains 14 residues. Trimming removed 0 bases from V and 2 bases from J; junction bases left unmatched: 1. The germline V gene encodes CDR1 SGHRS and CDR2 YFSETQ. The DNA of the CDR3 is TGCGCCAGCAGCTTGGGACTAGCGACCTACGAGCAGTACTTC. It translates to CASSLGLATYEQYF.